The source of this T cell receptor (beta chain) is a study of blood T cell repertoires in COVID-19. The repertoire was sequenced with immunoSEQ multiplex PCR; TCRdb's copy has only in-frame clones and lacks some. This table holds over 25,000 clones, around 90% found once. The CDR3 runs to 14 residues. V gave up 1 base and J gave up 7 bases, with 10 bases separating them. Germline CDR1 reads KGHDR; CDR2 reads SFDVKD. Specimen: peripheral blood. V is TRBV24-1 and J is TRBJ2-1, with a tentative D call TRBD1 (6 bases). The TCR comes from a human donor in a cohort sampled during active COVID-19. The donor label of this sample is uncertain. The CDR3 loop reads CATSDLTGTNEQFF. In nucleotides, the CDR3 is TGTGCCACCAGTGATTTAACAGGGACAAATGAGCAGTTCTTC.